The rows below give T cell receptor beta chains drawn from one sample of a study of Graves' ophthalmopathy and Graves' hyperthyroidism. TCRdb used MiXCR to reprocess the multiplex PCR reads, holding one entry per CDR3 protein. This table holds about 210,000 distinct CDR3 sequences, around 28% found once. The sample consisted of peripheral blood. These receptors came from a man aged 50-60 years with Graves' ophthalmopathy. CDR3s include the opening cysteine and the closing phenylalanine or tryptophan. The D gene is left open where the match is weak. Clone size is not always given. Where it is, it says once, few, many or a class for expanded clones.

.	TRBV19	TRBJ1-1	TRBD1	TGTGCCAGTACACCCCCCGCCGGGACAGGGAAGAACACTGAAGCTTTCTTT	CASTPPAGTGKNTEAFF
many	TRBV20-1	TRBJ1-2	TRBD1	TGCAATATGCGGCAGGGGGTCTATGGCTACACCTTC	CNMRQGVYGYTF
many	TRBV12-5	TRBJ2-2	.	TGTGCTAGTGGTTTCTTCCCGATGCGCCTCTTGGAGGGAGTGGAACCCGGGGAGCTGTTTTTT	CASGFFPMRLLEGVEPGELFF
many	TRBV28	TRBJ2-7	.	TGTGCCACAGCCACTTCGTTCTACGAGCAGTACTTC	CATATSFYEQYF
few	TRBV15	TRBJ1-3	.	TGTGCCACCAGCAGAGATCGGGGAATCTCTGGAAACACCATATATTTT	CATSRDRGISGNTIYF
many	TRBV4-3	TRBJ2-7	TRBD2	TGCGCCAGCAGCCAAGACCTAGCGGGAGGCACCTACGAGCAGTACTTC	CASSQDLAGGTYEQYF
many	TRBV13	TRBJ2-7	TRBD2	TGTGCCAGCAGCTTAGTCGGGAGGATCAGTTCCTACGAGCAGTACTTC	CASSLVGRISSYEQYF
many	TRBV19	TRBJ2-5	TRBD1	TGTGCCAGTAGTATTCGGACAGGCAAAGAGACCCAGTACTTC	CASSIRTGKETQYF
many	TRBV6-2/TRBV6-3	TRBJ2-6	.	TGTGCCAGCAGTCCGACAGGTTACTCTGGGGCCAACGTCCTGACTTTC	CASSPTGYSGANVLTF
few	TRBV12-3/TRBV12-4	TRBJ2-7	TRBD1	TGTGCCAGCAGTTTTGGGACAGGGGCGCGTGAGCAGTACTTC	CASSFGTGAREQYF
.	TRBV13	TRBJ2-7	TRBD2	TGTGCCAGCAGCCCTTATCTAGCGGCCTCCTACGAGCAGTACTTC	CASSPYLAASYEQYF
many	TRBV2	TRBJ1-2	.	TGTGCCAGCAGGCCTACAGGGTTCTATGGCTACACCTTC	CASRPTGFYGYTF
many	TRBV6-5	TRBJ1-3	TRBD1	TGTGCCAGCAGTTACTCGAGGACAGGGACCTCTGGAAACACCATATATTTT	CASSYSRTGTSGNTIYF
many	TRBV28	TRBJ2-7	.	TGTGCCAGCAGCAATGCCTACGAGCAGTACTTC	CASSNAYEQYF
.	TRBV12-3/TRBV12-4	TRBJ2-7	TRBD1	TGTGCCAGCAGTGGGGGACAGATCACCTACGAGCAGTACTTC	CASSGGQITYEQYF
few	TRBV28	TRBJ2-5	.	TGTGCCACCAAGCCGGGACGGAATTTCAAAGAGACCCAGTACTTC	CATKPGRNFKETQYF
many	TRBV6-2/TRBV6-3	TRBJ1-1	.	TGTGCCAGCAGTTACTCCCAGGGTGGAGTGAACACTGAAGCTTTCTTT	CASSYSQGGVNTEAFF
many	TRBV12-3/TRBV12-4	TRBJ1-1	.	TGTGCCAGCAGACGTCATGACAGTGAAGCTTTCTTT	CASRRHDSEAFF
many	TRBV5-4	TRBJ1-3	TRBD1	TGTGCCAGCAGCTCCGGACAGGAAAGCTCTGGAAACACCATATATTTT	CASSSGQESSGNTIYF
many	TRBV27	TRBJ2-7	TRBD2	TGTGCCAGCAGTCGTAGCGGGAGGGTGTACGAGCAGTACTTC	CASSRSGRVYEQYF
many	TRBV19	TRBJ1-6	.	TGTGCCAGTAGTCCGGGACTAAGAACTAATTCACCCCTCCACTTT	CASSPGLRTNSPLHF
many	TRBV19	TRBJ2-2	TRBD2	TGTGCCAGTAGTGAGGGACTATACTACACCGGGGAGCTGTTTTTT	CASSEGLYYTGELFF
many	TRBV20-1	TRBJ2-7	TRBD1	TGCAGTGCTACCCAGGGGGCGTGGGAGCAGTACTTC	CSATQGAWEQYF